The 28 T cell receptor beta chains below were found in one sample sequenced in a study of glioma-infiltrating T cells after dendritic cell vaccination. Method: immunoSEQ multiplex PCR; TCRdb's copy keeps in-frame clones and lacks some. Here the sample spans 100,000 to 120,000 clones, around 90% being singletons. Time point given: after dendritic cell vaccination, including at tumor progression/relapse. Sequenced here: blood, sampled after dendritic cell vaccination. These TCRs come from a human donor with glioblastoma.

This chain joins TRBV30 and TRBJ2-5, with 8 bases fitting TRBD1. This CDR3 is built from 13 residues. V dropped 5 bases and J dropped 5; count of bases not matched to a gene: 7. Germline values: CDR1 GTSNPN, CDR2 SVGIG (reference sequence). The DNA of the CDR3 is TGTGCCTGGGCCAGGGGGCCCCGGGAGACCCAGTACTTC. Its translation: CAWARGPRETQYF.

This chain links TRBV4-2 with TRBJ2-4, with D unclear. This CDR3 has 15 amino acids. Trimming left V 1 base short and J 1 base short, with 8 bases between. Germline loops: CDR1 LGHNA, CDR2 YNFKEQ. DNA of the CDR3: TGTGCCAGCAGCCAAGCAGGTCAGGCCAAAAACATTCAGTACTTC. It yields the protein CASSQAGQAKNIQYF.

The chain has TRBV30 and TRBJ1-5, with TRBD1 identical over 8 bases. This CDR3 comprises 16 residues. Looked up from germline, CDR1 is GTSNPN and CDR2 is SVGIG (reference sequence). After removal of 3 bases from V and 4 bases from J, the junction contained 11 bases not matched to a gene. DNA for the CDR3: TGTGCCTGGAGCTTCTCTGGGACAGGCTTTAATCAGCCCCAGCATTTT. Translating it yields CAWSFSGTGFNQPQHF.

V usage is TRBV5-6 and J usage is TRBJ1-5; weak D call: TRBD1 (6 bases). V was cut by 4 bases and J by 6 bases, with 14 bases left in between. The CDR3 extends over 14 amino acids. The germline CDR1 and CDR2 sequences are SGHDT and YYEEEE. In nucleotides, the CDR3 is TGTGCCAGCAGCCGGGGGGCAATTCCTCAGCCCCAGCATTTT. It specifies CASSRGAIPQPQHF. The full variable domain, completed using reference TRBV5-6 and TRBJ1-5, is DAGVTQSPTHLIKTRGQQVTLRCSPKSGHDTVSWYQQALGQGPQFIFQYYEEEERQRGNFPDRFSGHQFPNYSSELNVNALLLGDSALYLCASSRGAIPQPQHFGDGTRLSIL.

The chain employs TRBV28 and TRBJ1-2, with no clear D. The V end lost 3 bases, the J end lost 4 bases, and 12 bases lay between the germline ends. Germline-derived CDR1 and CDR2 are MDHEN and SYDVKM. The CDR3 runs to 14 residues. DNA for the CDR3: TGTGCCAGCAGTTTCTCCGGGGAGAGCTATGGCTACACCTTC. Translated, it gives CASSFSGESYGYTF.

The rearrangement uses TRBV11-3 and TRBJ2-1; 11 bases map to TRBD1. The germline V gene has CDR1 SGHNT and CDR2 YENEEA. V was clipped by 1 base and J by 3 bases; unmatched bases: 2. The CDR3 length is 16 residues. The CDR3 bases are TGTGCCAGCAGCTTAGGGGGACAGGGGGTCTACAATGAGCAGTTCTTC. Translated: CASSLGGQGVYNEQFF.

The rearrangement links TRBV19 to TRBJ2-5, with D maybe TRBD2 (6 bases). With 8 bases removed from V and 5 bases from J, the gap between germline ends came to 12 bases. The CDR3 is 12 residues long. Germline-derived CDR1 and CDR2 are LNHDA and SQIVND (reference sequence). DNA of the CDR3: TGTGCCAGTGTCGGGAGTGGGGAGACCCAGTACTTC. Translating gives CASVGSGETQYF.

This clone was seen a few times. V usage is TRBV15 and J usage is TRBJ2-1; 7 nucleotides match TRBD1. Germline CDR1 is LNHNV and CDR2 is YYDKDF (reference sequence). There are 15 residues in the CDR3. The ends lost 8 bases at V and 3 bases at J; junction bases unmatched: 10. The CDR3 loop is CATAPPGQLYNEQFF. CDR3 bases: TGTGCCACCGCACCTCCGGGACAGCTCTACAATGAGCAGTTCTTC.

The rearrangement uses TRBV6-5 and TRBJ1-1, with 10 bases aligning to TRBD1. CDR3 length equals 14 residues. V was clipped by 5 bases and J by 5 bases; unmatched bases: 5. From germline, CDR1 is MNHEY and CDR2 SVGAGI. In DNA form, the CDR3 reads TGTGCCAGCAGTGGTGACAGGGGGCGTACTGAAGCTTTCTTT. Its protein product is CASSGDRGRTEAFF.

The chain is built from TRBV6-5 and TRBJ2-7; 12 bases map to TRBD1. The germline gives CDR1 MNHEY, CDR2 SVGAGI. Trimming removed 4 bases from V and 4 bases from J; junction bases left unmatched: 5. This CDR3 spans 15 amino acids. CDR3 loop: CASSSRDRGPYEQYF. The CDR3 DNA is TGTGCCAGCAGTTCCCGGGACAGGGGGCCTTACGAGCAGTACTTC.

The chain links TRBV6-5 to TRBJ2-2, with 10 bases aligning to TRBD2. The CDR3 covers 15 residues. J gave up 4 bases and V 6 bases, and 5 bases lay outside the gene matches. Germline loops: CDR1 MNHEY, CDR2 SVGAGI. The CDR3 DNA follows: TGTGCCAGCAGGAGCGGGGGGGCTATCACCGGGGAGCTGTTTTTT. It encodes CASRSGGAITGELFF.

The genes are TRBV7-9 and TRBJ2-3; 16 bases map to TRBD2. Germline V gives CDR1 SEHNR, CDR2 FQNEAQ (reference sequence). V shed 6 bases and J 0 bases; nucleotides not matched to a gene: 9. The CDR3 contains 19 residues. The CDR3 is CASSRSGTSGRVSTDTQYF. In DNA form, the CDR3 reads TGTGCCAGCAGTCGTAGTGGGACTAGCGGGAGGGTGAGCACAGATACGCAGTATTTT. The whole variable domain, filled in from reference TRBV7-9 and TRBJ2-3, reads DTGVSQNPRHKITKRGQNVTFRCDPISEHNRLYWYRQTLGQGPEFLTYFQNEAQLEKSRLLSDRFSAERPKGSFSTLEIQRTEQGDSAMYLCASSRSGTSGRVSTDTQYFGPGTRLTVL.

The chain carries TRBV19 and TRBJ2-2; possibly TRBD2 for D (5 bases). Trimming pared 5 bases from V and 5 bases from J, leaving 15 bases between. CDR1 and CDR2 (germline): LNHDA, SQIVND (reference sequence). The CDR3 is made up of 15 amino acids. The CDR3 nucleotides are TGTGCCAGTAGTTCCAACACAAGAGGGACCGGGGAGCTGTTTTTT. Translated: CASSSNTRGTGELFF. The full variable domain, rest sourced from reference TRBV19 and TRBJ2-2, is DGGITQSPKYLFRKEGQNVTLSCEQNLNHDAMYWYRQDPGQGLRLIYYSQIVNDFQKGDIAEGYSVSREKKESFPLTVTSAQKNPTAFYLCASSSNTRGTGELFFGEGSRLTVL.

The chain recombines TRBV4-2 with TRBJ2-2; 11 nucleotides match TRBD2. Germline assignment: CDR1 LGHNA and CDR2 YNFKEQ. V shed 0 bases, J shed 3 bases, and the junction held 3 bases outside the gene matches. This CDR3 has 17 amino acids. CDR3 loop: CASSQEGTSGHTGELFF. DNA for the CDR3: TGTGCCAGCAGCCAAGAAGGGACTAGCGGTCACACCGGGGAGCTGTTTTTT.

This clone came up once. The gene calls are TRBV5-5 and TRBJ2-7; TRBD2 matches at 9 bases. The V and J ends lost 0 bases and 3 bases, in that order; junction bases with no gene match: 4. There are 15 residues in the CDR3. CDR1 is SGHKS, CDR2 YYEKEE, per germline (reference sequence). CDR3 sequence reads: CASSLATSGIYEQYF. The CDR3 bases are TGTGCCAGCAGCTTGGCGACTAGCGGAATCTACGAGCAGTACTTC. Drawing the rest from reference TRBV5-5 and TRBJ2-7, the complete variable domain is DAGVTQSPTHLIKTRGQQVTLRCSPISGHKSVSWYQQVLGQGPQFIFQYYEKEERGRGNFPDRFSARQFPNYSSELNVNALLLGDSALYLCASSLATSGIYEQYFGPGTRLTVT.

The chain recombines TRBV6-6 with TRBJ1-4; D remains unclear. CDR3 length: 16 amino acids. Per germline, CDR1 MNHNY and CDR2 SVGAGI (reference sequence). Trimming removed 0 bases at V and 0 bases at J, with 8 bases between. The CDR3 spells CASSYSRETTNEKLFF. DNA for the CDR3: TGTGCCAGCAGTTACTCCCGGGAGACAACTAATGAAAAACTGTTTTTT.

This clone was detected only a few times. The chain is built from TRBV2 and TRBJ1-3; the match to TRBD1 covers 8 bases. The germline V gene encodes CDR1 SNHLY and CDR2 FYNNEI. The CDR3 sequence is 14 residues long. V lost 8 bases, J lost 2 bases, and 5 bases stayed unmatched. CDR3 sequence (DNA): TGTGCCAGCCTCGGACAGGGAGCTGGAAACACCATATATTTT. Translation: CASLGQGAGNTIYF.

The chain employs TRBV7-2 and TRBJ2-1; maybe TRBD2 (6 bases). CDR1 and CDR2 from the germline V gene are SGHTA and FQGNSA. V was trimmed by 0 bases and J by 4 bases, leaving 10 bases between them. CDR3 length: 15 amino acids. The CDR3 region has the DNA TGTGCCAGCAGCTTAGCACATGGGGGGTACAATGAGCAGTTCTTC. It encodes CASSLAHGGYNEQFF. The complete variable domain, with remaining parts taken from reference TRBV7-2 and TRBJ2-1, reads GAGVSQSPSNKVTEKGKDVELRCDPISGHTALYWYRQSLGQGLEFLIYFQGNSAPDKSGLPSDRFSAERTGGSVSTLTIQRTQQEDSAVYLCASSLAHGGYNEQFFGPGTRLTVL.

The chain uses TRBV4-2 and TRBJ2-1; TRBD1 matches at 9 bases. With 4 bases clipped from V and 7 bases from J, the junction kept 8 bases outside the gene matches. The germline V gene encodes CDR1 LGHNA and CDR2 YNFKEQ. The CDR3 runs 15 residues. CDR3 sequence: CASSRLGQGGNEQFF. DNA of the CDR3: TGTGCCAGCAGCCGATTGGGACAGGGAGGGAATGAGCAGTTCTTC.

The chain recombines TRBV2 with TRBJ2-5; TRBD2 matches 13 bases. CDR1 and CDR2 from the germline V gene are SNHLY and FYNNEI. Unmatched junction bases numbered 8, after V lost 5 bases and J lost 2 bases. The CDR3 is made up of 17 amino acids. Here the CDR3 DNA reads TGTGCCAGCAGTTGGCCGGGACTAGCGGGACTACAAGAGACCCAGTACTTC. Amino acid sequence: CASSWPGLAGLQETQYF.

Concerning this clone: The identical CDR3 is also encoded by other nucleotide sequences in the sample. The chain has TRBV7-9 and TRBJ2-5; TRBD2 agrees at 8 bases. V was pared by 4 bases and J by 5 bases, with 6 bases of the junction left unmatched. The CDR3 loop spans 14 amino acids. Germline CDR1 and CDR2: SEHNR and FQNEAQ (reference sequence). CDR3: CASSSGGASETQYF. CDR3 nucleotide sequence: TGTGCCAGCAGCTCCGGGGGGGCTTCGGAGACCCAGTACTTC.

This clone was counted only a few times. In the same sample, other DNA sequences code for this CDR3. J is TRBJ1-1 and V is TRBV5-1, with 8 bases identical to TRBD1. The CDR3 has 14 amino acids. Losses at the gene ends were 3 bases for V and 3 bases for J; bases not matched to a gene: 4. Germline CDR1 reads SGHRS; CDR2 reads YFSETQ. The CDR3 spells CASSSAGGYTEAFF. CDR3 coding DNA: TGCGCCAGCAGCTCAGCAGGGGGCTACACTGAAGCTTTCTTT.

This clone was recorded only once. V is TRBV6-1 and J is TRBJ2-5; TRBD1 is a possible D gene (5 bases). The CDR3 spans 13 residues. Trimming took off 5 bases at V and 2 bases at J, with 9 bases between the two ends. From germline, CDR1 is MNHNS and CDR2 SASEGT. In DNA, the CDR3 is TGTGCCAGCAGTAACGACAGACAAGAGACCCAGTACTTC. This gives the protein CASSNDRQETQYF.

The chain's CDR3 is CASSYSESPLHF. The CDR3 bases are TGTGCCAGCAGTTACTCGGAGTCACCCCTCCACTTT. The chain is built from TRBV6-5 and TRBJ1-6; D is undetermined. The germline V and J ends were trimmed by 0 bases and 10 bases, with 4 bases remaining between them. Germline CDR1 is MNHEY and CDR2 is SVGAGI. The CDR3 length is 12 residues.

The genes are TRBV5-1 and TRBJ2-7, with 10 bases fitting TRBD2. CDR1 is SGHRS and CDR2 is YFSETQ in the germline V gene. The CDR3 loop spans 17 amino acids. The V segment lost 4 bases and the J segment 1 base; nucleotides outside the gene matches: 11. CDR3 nucleotide sequence: TGCGCCAGCAGCCTAGGGACTAGCGCAGATGAGTCCTACGAGCAGTACTTC. It yields the protein CASSLGTSADESYEQYF.

The V gene is TRBV28, the J gene TRBJ2-7, with TRBD1 identical over 10 bases. The trim removed 4 bases at V and 6 bases at J, leaving 9 bases unmatched. The CDR3 contains 15 residues. CDR1 and CDR2 (germline): MDHEN, SYDVKM. This CDR3 is CASSSPGQGMGEQYF. CDR3 DNA sequence: TGTGCCAGCAGTTCACCGGGACAGGGGATGGGCGAGCAGTACTTC.

This chain joins TRBV30 and TRBJ2-7, with 7 nucleotides matching TRBD2. Germline V gene lookup returns CDR1 GTSNPN and CDR2 SVGIG (reference sequence). CDR3 size: 13 residues. The V and J ends lost 5 bases and 2 bases, in that order; junction bases with no gene match: 6. The CDR3 is CAWGLGGAYEQYF. The CDR3 coding sequence is TGTGCCTGGGGGTTGGGGGGGGCCTACGAGCAGTACTTC.

The chain carries TRBV5-1 and TRBJ2-1; 14 bases are shared with TRBD2. The J segment lost 1 base and the V segment lost 6 bases, leaving 9 bases of the junction unmatched. The CDR3 is 18 residues long. CDR1 is SGHRS and CDR2 is YFSETQ in the germline V gene. The CDR3 DNA is TGCGCCAGCACCCCGGGACTAGCGGGAGACTTTTCCTACAATGAGCAGTTCTTC. Its translation is CASTPGLAGDFSYNEQFF.